These T cell receptor beta chains were read from a single sample in a study of shared T cell receptors in the human thymus. Sequencing was performed with immunoSEQ multiplex PCR; in TCRdb, only in-frame clones are kept and a portion is missing. Of approximately 580,000 clones in the sample, approximately 78% were seen once. These same records also appear under a second study, on human thymus T cells.

Sequencing input: thymocytes. Every receptor here comes from a boy under two years old with a congenital heart defect. Both conserved end residues are part of each CDR3. The D gene is left open where the match is weak. Not every row has a clone size; where given, it reads once, few, many or a size class.

clone_size	d_call	v_call	j_call	cdr3_nt	cdr3_aa
-	-	TRBV7-9	TRBJ1-2	TGTGCCAGCAGCTCTCTTCGTGGCAGGTTCAGGTACTATGGCTACACCTTC	CASSSLRGRFRYYGYTF
-	-	TRBV30	TRBJ1-1	TGTGCCTGGATAAAGACTGGGTGGGGAGTCGAAGCTTTCTTT	CAWIKTGWGVEAFF
-	-	TRBV5-6	TRBJ1-3	TGTGCCAGCAGCTTGGCTATCTCTGGAAACACCATATATTTT	CASSLAISGNTIYF
-	-	TRBV2	TRBJ1-5	TGTGCCAGCAGTGAACGGGGTCCGCAGCCCCAGCATTTT	CASSERGPQPQHF
few	TRBD1	TRBV7-8	TRBJ2-5	TGTGCCAGCAGCTCGACAGGGACGGAGACCCAGTACTTC	CASSSTGTETQYF
-	TRBD1	TRBV5-1	TRBJ1-1	TGCGCCAGCAGCTTGATCGAGGGACAGAGGTACACTGAAGCTTTCTTT	CASSLIEGQRYTEAFF
-	-	TRBV28	TRBJ1-1	TGTGCCAGCAGTTTATGCGGGAAGGGTTGTTTGGTTGGGAACACTGAAGCTTTCTTT	CASSLCGKGCLVGNTEAFF
-	TRBD2	TRBV5-1	TRBJ2-7	TGCGCCAGCAGCTTGGAGGCGGGGACTAGCGGGCCTTACGAGCAGTACTTC	CASSLEAGTSGPYEQYF
-	TRBD2	TRBV7-3	TRBJ2-7	TGTGCCAGCAGCTTAACTAGCGGGAGAGGGGAGCAGTACTTC	CASSLTSGRGEQYF
few	TRBD1	TRBV10-2	TRBJ1-2	TGCGCCACCAGGTGGGGGGACAGGGGAGGATATGGCTACACCTTC	CATRWGDRGGYGYTF
few	TRBD1	TRBV6-5	TRBJ2-5	TGTGCCAGCAGTAATGACAGGGGGGAGACCCAGTACTTC	CASSNDRGETQYF
few	-	TRBV19	TRBJ1-4	TGTGCCAGTAGTATAGCTCCTCCCCCGGGGGAAAAACTGTTTTTT	CASSIAPPPGEKLFF
-	-	TRBV4-3	TRBJ2-7	TGCGCCAGCAGCCAAGGGAACGGGAGCCCCCCCGGCGAGCAGTACTTC	CASSQGNGSPPGEQYF
-	-	TRBV9	TRBJ2-1	TGTGCCAGCAGCCCATCCCTCGGTGAGGGCTCCTACAATGAGCAGTTCTTC	CASSPSLGEGSYNEQFF
-	-	TRBV6-1	TRBJ1-2	TGTGCCAGCAGGGGCAAGACCTACACCTTC	CASRGKTYTF
-	TRBD2	TRBV27	TRBJ2-2	TGTGCCAGCAGTTTCCACTCTAGCGGGAGTATCACCGGGGAGCTGTTTTTT	CASSFHSSGSITGELFF
-	TRBD2	TRBV4-3	TRBJ2-3	TGCGCCAGCAGCCAAGACCCAGCGGGAGGGCGAACAGATACGCAGTATTTT	CASSQDPAGGRTDTQYF
-	TRBD1	TRBV5-1	TRBJ1-3	TGCGCCAGCAGCTTGATACAGGGGGCGCGGGGAAACACCATATATTTT	CASSLIQGARGNTIYF
-	TRBD1	TRBV5-6	TRBJ1-5	TGTGCCAGCAGCTTGGCCAAAAGTGACAGGGGTCGCCATCAGCCCCAGCATTTT	CASSLAKSDRGRHQPQHF
few	-	TRBV19	TRBJ1-5	TGTGCCAGTAGTATCCAGGGCCGCGCAAATAGCAATCAGCCCCAGCATTTT	CASSIQGRANSNQPQHF
-	-	TRBV5-8	TRBJ2-7	TGTGCCAGCAGCCTGCGACAGGTCGCCGAGCAGTACTTC	CASSLRQVAEQYF
-	-	TRBV21-1	TRBJ2-4	TGTGCCAGCAGCAAACGAGCGGATCACCCACTAGCCAAAAACATTCAGTACTTC	CASSKRADHPLAKNIQYF
few	TRBD2	TRBV5-5	TRBJ2-7	TGTGCCAGCAGCTTGAATGTTGGCGGGAGTCCCCACGAGCAGTACTTC	CASSLNVGGSPHEQYF
-	-	TRBV7-2	TRBJ2-7	TGTGCCAGCAGCCCCGTGGTCGGGATGGAAGAGCAGTACTTC	CASSPVVGMEEQYF
-	TRBD2	TRBV2	TRBJ2-1	TGTGCCAGCGGTGAGACCGGGACTAGCGCGCCTAGCTCCTACAATGAGCAGTTCTTC	CASGETGTSAPSSYNEQFF
few	-	TRBV19	TRBJ1-4	TGTGCCAGTAGTCCAAGAGGGGAAAAACTGTTTTTT	CASSPRGEKLFF
-	TRBD1	TRBV6-1	TRBJ1-3	TGTGCCAGCAGTGGGGGACAGGGCTGGCCTGGAAACACCATATATTTT	CASSGGQGWPGNTIYF
-	TRBD2	TRBV27	TRBJ2-5	TGTGCCAGCAGTCCCCGCGGGGGCCAAGAGACCCAGTACTTC	CASSPRGGQETQYF
-	-	TRBV7-8	TRBJ2-7	TGTGCCAGCAGCTGGAGCGAGTTAGTCCACGAGCAGTACTTC	CASSWSELVHEQYF
-	-	TRBV27	TRBJ1-1	TGTGCCAGCAGTTTAACGGGGGCTGAAGCTTTCTTT	CASSLTGAEAFF
-	TRBD2	TRBV6-5	TRBJ2-7	TGTGCCAGCAGCAAGACTAGCGGGAATGACGAGCAGTACTTC	CASSKTSGNDEQYF
once	-	TRBV7-8	TRBJ2-7	TGTGCCAGCAGCCTTAACGGGATATTGGGAGGTTACGAGCAGTACTTC	CASSLNGILGGYEQYF
-	TRBD2	TRBV27	TRBJ2-7	TGTGCCAGCAGTCACTTCGTCTCCGGGACTAGCGTTCAGTACTTC	CASSHFVSGTSVQYF
-	TRBD1	TRBV28	TRBJ1-5	TGTGCCAGCAGTTTGGGACAGGGGTGGAATCAGCCCCAGCATTTT	CASSLGQGWNQPQHF
-	TRBD2	TRBV30	TRBJ2-2	TGTGCCTGGAGTGACGGGACTAGCGGGAAGAACACCGGGGAGCTGTTTTTT	CAWSDGTSGKNTGELFF
-	TRBD1	TRBV30	TRBJ2-7	TGTGCCTGGAGACCAGGGGGCCTAAGCTACGAGCAGTACTTC	CAWRPGGLSYEQYF
-	-	TRBV10-3	TRBJ2-2	TGTGCCATCAGTGCCCGGTCTGACACCGGGGAGCTGTTTTTT	CAISARSDTGELFF
-	-	TRBV11-2	TRBJ2-1	TGTGCCAGCAGCTTTCGGTTCGCAGGGAATTACACTGAGCAGTTCTTC	CASSFRFAGNYTEQFF
few	-	TRBV14	TRBJ1-3	TGTGCCAGCAGCCAAGAGGCCCCCGGGACAATCTCTGGAAACACCATATATTTT	CASSQEAPGTISGNTIYF
-	TRBD2	TRBV7-6	TRBJ2-1	TGTGCCAGCAGCTTAGTAGCTAGCGGGAGTAGGTCCTACAATGAGCAGTTCTTC	CASSLVASGSRSYNEQFF
-	-	TRBV6-5	TRBJ1-2	TGTGCCAGCAGTTACTCTGGGAGGGAAGGTGGCTACACCTTC	CASSYSGREGGYTF
-	-	TRBV28	TRBJ2-5	TGTGCCAGCAGTTTATGGGGCTACGGGAAGACCCAGTACTTC	CASSLWGYGKTQYF
-	TRBD2	TRBV4-1	TRBJ2-3	TGCGCCAGCAGCCAAGTTCCGACTAGCAGGACAGATACGCAGTATTTT	CASSQVPTSRTDTQYF
once	TRBD1	TRBV15	TRBJ1-4	TGTGCCACCAGCCCTATAAGGGGACAGGAAGTTGAAAAACTGTTTTTT	CATSPIRGQEVEKLFF
-	-	TRBV6-1	TRBJ1-2	TGTGCCAGCAGTGAACGCAGTGGCTACACCTTC	CASSERSGYTF
-	-	TRBV7-8	TRBJ1-4	TGTGCCAGCAGCTCCGGGACTTATAATGAAAAACTGTTTTTT	CASSSGTYNEKLFF
-	TRBD2	TRBV4-1	TRBJ2-1	TGCGGGGCGCAGGGAGGGCCCCATGAGCAGTTCTTC	CGAQGGPHEQFF
few	TRBD2	TRBV15	TRBJ2-1	TGTGCCACCCGCATCCGGGGACTAGCGGAAACTAATGAGCAGTTCTTC	CATRIRGLAETNEQFF
few	TRBD2	TRBV4-2	TRBJ2-1	TGTGCCAGCATTCTCCCGCTAGCGGCGCGGTCCTACAATGAGCAGTTCTTC	CASILPLAARSYNEQFF
-	TRBD1	TRBV4-1	TRBJ2-7	TGCGCCAGCAGCCAAGATGAAGGGACAGGGAGCTCCTACGAGCAGTACTTC	CASSQDEGTGSSYEQYF
-	-	TRBV5-1	TRBJ1-2	TGCGCCAGCAGCCTCCAGGGGACCTATGGCTACACCTTC	CASSLQGTYGYTF
-	-	TRBV2	TRBJ1-4	TGTGCCAGCAGTGAAGCTCCACTTGAGAGGGAAAAACTGTTTTTT	CASSEAPLEREKLFF
few	TRBD1	TRBV4-2	TRBJ1-4	TGTGCCAGCAGCCAAGAGGCGCAGGGGGCTTTCACCCGTTATGAAAAACTGTTTTTT	CASSQEAQGAFTRYEKLFF
-	TRBD1	TRBV7-2	TRBJ2-7	TGTGCCAGCAGCTTAGCGCAGGGGGCTGTTGTCTACGAGCAGTACTTC	CASSLAQGAVVYEQYF
-	TRBD2	TRBV4-3	TRBJ2-1	TGCGCCAGCAGCCAAGATCCAGCGGGAGTTTGGGATGAGCAGTTCTTC	CASSQDPAGVWDEQFF